This T cell receptor beta chain emerged from a study of T cell repertoires in cytomegalovirus infection. Germline V CDR1 and CDR2: SGHRS, YFSETQ. Germline trimming cut 2 bases from V and 2 bases from J; bases unmatched to any gene: 1. The CDR3 sequence is 14 residues long. Many counts were recorded for this clonotype. Each CDR3 protein is one row after TCRdb ran MiXCR on the reads. The table includes hundreds of thousands of distinct CDR3 sequences, roughly a sixth detected once. The specimen was PBMCs. V is TRBV5-1 and J is TRBJ2-1; 7 positions agree with TRBD2. The TCR was taken from a human donor in good health (CMV status not recorded). Some clones in this sample may be carry-over from other donors' samples. DNA for the CDR3: TGCGCCAGCAGCTTCAGCGGGGCCTACAATGAGCAGTTCTTC. It yields the protein CASSFSGAYNEQFF.